The following is a T cell receptor beta chain sequence with its context. The antigen is undetermined. The source of the sample is a study of CD8 T cells in ankylosing spondylitis. Study results and caveats: Matched ankylosing spondylitis synovial fluid reportedly showed significant enrichment of disease-linked clones. Ankylosing spondylitis blood appeared to be characterized by a TCR beta motif of roughly eight highly homologous variants.

One entry per CDR3 protein results from TCRdb running MiXCR on the 5' RACE reads. The repertoire holds 150,000 to 200,000 distinct CDR3 sequences, with about 13% as singletons. CDR1 and CDR2 from the germline V gene are SGHRS and YFSETQ. This CDR3 contains 14 residues. Germline trimming cut 4 bases from V and 5 bases from J; bases unmatched to any gene: 3. Specimen: blood, either unsorted or a sorted T cell fraction (not recorded which). The gene calls are TRBV5-1 and TRBJ2-5, with 12 bases matching TRBD2. The sequence was collected from a male donor with ankylosing spondylitis or in good health (not recorded which). This CDR3 is CASSGGTSGETQYF. The CDR3 nucleotides read TGCGCCAGCAGCGGAGGGACTAGCGGGGAGACCCAGTACTTC.